The 10 T cell receptor beta chains in this list originate from one sample, sequenced in a study of T cells in Graves' hyperthyroidism and ophthalmopathy. The CDR3 regions of TCR beta were amplified from RNA transcripts. HTBI primers were the set used in a first-round RT-PCR of the TCR CDR3. MiXCR was run by TCRdb on the multiplex PCR reads, yielding one entry per CDR3 protein. The data hold nearly 600,000 distinct CDR3 sequences, with 14% observed a single time. The specimen was blood. The source is a woman aged 25-40 years with Graves' hyperthyroidism that later progressed to Graves' ophthalmopathy.

Many counts were recorded for this clonotype. The chain combines TRBV3-1 with TRBJ2-7; 11 nucleotides agree with TRBD2. Germline V gene data show CDR1 as LGHDT and CDR2 as YNNKEL (reference sequence). The CDR3 runs 15 residues. J lost 6 bases, V lost 5 bases, and 9 bases had no gene match. This CDR3 is CASSVLETSGVEQYF. Written as DNA, the CDR3 is TGTGCCAGCAGCGTACTTGAGACTAGCGGGGTCGAGCAGTACTTC.

This rearrangement joins TRBV7-8 to TRBJ2-5; TRBD2 matches 8 bases. Germline assignment: CDR1 SGHVS and CDR2 FQNEAQ. The CDR3 loop spans 12 amino acids. With V trimmed by 6 bases and J by 8 bases, 5 bases remained unmatched. The CDR3 coding sequence is TGTGCCAGCAGTCTAGCGGGTATAACCCAGTACTTC. Its translation is CASSLAGITQYF.

Comments on this clonotype: One end of the junction fails to match germline, which may point to a read error. V usage is TRBV3-1 and J usage is TRBJ1-1; no definite D call. CDR1 is LGHDT, CDR2 YNNKEL, per germline (reference sequence). The CDR3 runs 13 residues. In nucleotides, the CDR3 is TGTGCCGGCAGGAAACACGGTAACACTGAAGCTTTCTTT. It specifies CAGRKHGNTEAFF.

This chain connects TRBV27 to TRBJ2-7; D unclear. The CDR3 has 15 amino acids. Per the germline V gene, CDR1 is MNHEY and CDR2 is SMNVEV (reference sequence). V was trimmed by 6 bases and J by 4 bases, leaving 19 bases between them. CDR3 sequence: CASSLTDRAGYEQYF. The CDR3 region has the DNA TGTGCCAGCAGCCTCACCGACCGGGCCGGGTACGAGCAGTACTTC.

At least ten counts were recorded for this clonotype. The chain couples TRBV28 to TRBJ2-5; D possibly corresponds to TRBD1 (6 bases). Germline CDR1 is MDHEN and CDR2 is SYDVKM. CDR3 length: 15 residues. Trimming left V 6 bases short and J 1 base short, with 15 bases between. CDR3 loop: CASSLRTGIQETQYF. The CDR3 nucleotides are TGTGCCAGCAGCCTACGAACAGGGATCCAAGAGACCCAGTACTTC.

This rearrangement joins TRBV7-9 to TRBJ1-1; D gene unclear. Looked up from germline, CDR1 is SEHNR and CDR2 is FQNEAQ (reference sequence). This CDR3 spans 13 amino acids. V gave up 5 bases and J gave up 7 bases, with 14 bases separating them. CDR3 sequence reads: CASSPSPLSEAFF. As DNA, the CDR3 is TGTGCCAGCAGCCCATCCCCTTTGAGTGAAGCTTTCTTT.

This clonotype was detected many times. The chain uses TRBV24-1 and TRBJ1-1, with D perhaps TRBD1 (6 bases). The CDR3 sequence is 16 residues long. Germline V gene sequence: CDR1 KGHDR, CDR2 SFDVKD. The V gene lost 11 bases and the J gene lost 0 bases, with 21 bases spanning the gap. CDR3 amino acids: CAKPTGTIRLNTEAFF. CDR3 sequence (DNA): TGTGCCAAACCGACAGGTACCATTCGATTGAACACTGAAGCTTTCTTT.

This clonotype showed up many times. In DNA, the CDR3 is TGTGCCTGGAGCGGTCTAGCGGGAGGTCAAGAGACCCAGTACTTC. As protein: CAWSGLAGGQETQYF. This rearrangement joins TRBV30 to TRBJ2-5, with TRBD2 matching over 11 bases. Losses at the gene ends were 3 bases for V and 2 bases for J; bases not matched to a gene: 5. CDR3 size: 15 residues. Germline values: CDR1 GTSNPN, CDR2 SVGIG (reference sequence).

This clonotype was observed a few times. V is TRBV6-1 and J is TRBJ1-5; 8 bases agree with TRBD1. The CDR3 has 13 amino acids. V gave up 6 bases and J gave up 7 bases; unmatched junction bases: 5. Per the germline V gene, CDR1 is MNHNS and CDR2 is SASEGT. CDR3 nucleotide sequence: TGTGCCAGCAGCCAGGGGGCCAGCCAGCCCCAGCATTTT. Amino acid sequence: CASSQGASQPQHF.

This clonotype showed up just once. The J gene is TRBJ2-1, the V gene TRBV9; 10 bases are a match to TRBD2. Germline lookup yields CDR1 SGDLS and CDR2 YYNGEE. This CDR3 is built from 15 residues. Trimming cost V 7 bases and J 9 bases; bases outside gene matches: 13. The CDR3 sequence is CASSRGAGGSGEQFF. For the CDR3, the DNA is TGTGCCAGCTCCCGAGGAGCGGGAGGGTCAGGTGAGCAGTTCTTC.